The TCR beta chain under discussion was sequenced for a study of T cell responses to AZD1222 COVID-19 vaccine (dated by TCRdb to about 2021). Some background on the complete study: TCR sequencing was performed for roughly 250 trial participants, of whom about 200 were given two doses of AZD1222 and some 26 were given two doses of MenACWY control vaccine. Trial participants were enrolled by age into subgroups of 18-55, 56-69 and 70-plus years, and around 150, 29 and 61 TCR-sequenced participants, respectively, were included in these subgroups. Here is what the overall study found, with its caveats: Conclusions about previously exposed vaccinees are limited because only a handful of AZD1222 recipients were SARS-CoV-2 seropositive at baseline. The 56-69-year group was small, and its depth increase did not reach significance, likely because of low power. Participants were mostly white British and included more females than males, and it was suggested by the authors that clonal diversity may have been underestimated. The vaccine-associated CD4 TCRs covered the entire spike protein, and the dominant responses fell in regions 160-218 and 743-854. Because no samples from the day 14 peak response were available, repertoires could be characterized only after the peak T cell response. A significant rise in spike-specific TCR breadth and depth was observed after two AZD1222 doses relative to day 0 and relative to MenACWY recipients. Reportedly, close to half of the unique spike-specific TCRs recognized epitopes lying outside the regions that are mutated in the B.1.351 and B.1.1.7 variants.

There are 13 amino acids in the CDR3, from cysteine to phenylalanine inclusive. The kept DNA is CDR3 alone, 39 bases in frame from the first base. Deletion took 0 bases off V and 5 bases off J, with a span of 8 bases between the germline ends. CDR1 SEHNR and CDR2 FQNEAQ are derived from the germline V gene (reference sequence). The CDR3 regions of human TCRbeta chains were subjected to immunosequencing. In the source study's methods: TCRs in the repertoires were matched against a reference library of SARS-CoV-2-specific TCRs that had been generated with the MIRA antigen-specificity platform. Breadth was defined as the fraction of unique TCRs that were SARS-CoV-2-associated, and depth was defined as the fraction of total T cells that were SARS-CoV-2-associated. Using the MIRA data, each spike-specific TCR was mapped to the spike region that the TCR reacts to and placed in a CD4 or CD8 class. Log10-transformed breadth and depth values were compared by one-way ANOVA with Sidak's multiple comparisons tests. Imported from immuneACCESS, the table was reduced by TCRdb to in-frame sequences with V and J called. These copies leave out some clones; in studies compared against another copy, an unresolved V gene accounts for under half, and the cause of the remainder is not known. The V and J calls and clone size were taken over from that table, and D and trimming were inferred from the DNA. The sample data list 86,000 or so clones, and 85% to 90% of these were observed just once. The top ten hold around 5.9% of the sample.

The time point label for this specimen denotes: about 28 days (+/-7) after the second vaccine dose. AZD1222 recipients whose second dose came at about 4 weeks and those whose second dose came at about 12 weeks were combined into one group, since spike-specific TCR depth and breadth did not differ between the two schedules. The vaccinee samples were drawn from two UK trials, COV001 and COV002, one of which was a single-blind randomized controlled phase 2/3 trial testing AZD1222 (ChAdOx1 nCoV-19) in healthy adults. For TCRbeta chain sequencing, PBMC samples from trial participants were taken at day 0 and at day 28 after the second dose. This clone was counted between two and nine times. The antigen it recognizes is unknown. There are no base qualities to consult, and no much larger clone falls within one base.

The sample consisted of peripheral blood, taken 28 days after the second AZD1222 dose. This TCR was recovered from an adult who received the AZD1222 COVID-19 vaccine. Recombination connected TRBV7-9 to TRBJ2-7, with the D gene not confidently named. The CDR3 amino acid sequence is: CASSLAWRDEQYF. The nucleotide sequence is TGTGCCAGCAGCTTAGCGTGGAGAGACGAGCAGTACTTC.